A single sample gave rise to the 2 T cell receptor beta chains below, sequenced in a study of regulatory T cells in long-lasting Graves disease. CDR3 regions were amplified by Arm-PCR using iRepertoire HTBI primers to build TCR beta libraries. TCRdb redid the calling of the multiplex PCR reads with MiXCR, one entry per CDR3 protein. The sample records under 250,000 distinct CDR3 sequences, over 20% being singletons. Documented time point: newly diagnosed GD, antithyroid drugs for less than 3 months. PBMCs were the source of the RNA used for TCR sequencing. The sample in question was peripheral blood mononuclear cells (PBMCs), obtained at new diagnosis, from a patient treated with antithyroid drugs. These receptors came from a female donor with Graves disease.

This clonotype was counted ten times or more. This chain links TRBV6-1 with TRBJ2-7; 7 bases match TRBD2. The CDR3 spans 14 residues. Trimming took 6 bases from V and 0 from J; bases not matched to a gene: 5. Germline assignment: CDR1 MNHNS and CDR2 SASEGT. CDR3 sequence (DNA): TGTGCCAGCAGCAGAGCGGGGAGCTCCTACGAGCAGTACTTC. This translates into CASSRAGSSYEQYF.

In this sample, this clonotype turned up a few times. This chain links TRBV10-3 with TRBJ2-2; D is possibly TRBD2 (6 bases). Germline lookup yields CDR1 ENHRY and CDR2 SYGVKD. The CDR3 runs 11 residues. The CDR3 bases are TGTGTTTCGGCGGGAACCGGGGAGCTGTTTTTT. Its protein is CVSAGTGELFF.